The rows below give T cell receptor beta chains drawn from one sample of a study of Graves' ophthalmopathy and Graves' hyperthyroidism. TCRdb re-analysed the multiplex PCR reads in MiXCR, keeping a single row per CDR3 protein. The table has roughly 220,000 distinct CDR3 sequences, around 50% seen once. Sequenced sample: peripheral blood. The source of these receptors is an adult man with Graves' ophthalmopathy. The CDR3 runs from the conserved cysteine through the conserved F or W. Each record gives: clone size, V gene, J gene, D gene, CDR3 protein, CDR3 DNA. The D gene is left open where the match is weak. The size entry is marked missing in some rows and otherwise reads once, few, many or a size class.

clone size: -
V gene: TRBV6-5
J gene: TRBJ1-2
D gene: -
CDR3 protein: CASSYFGPNYGYTF
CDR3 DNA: TGTGCCAGCAGTTACTTTGGCCCGAACTATGGCTACACCTTC

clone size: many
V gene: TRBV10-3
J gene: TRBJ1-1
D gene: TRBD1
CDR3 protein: CAISEGQGSTEAFF
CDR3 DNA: TGTGCCATCAGTGAGGGACAGGGCAGCACTGAAGCTTTCTTT

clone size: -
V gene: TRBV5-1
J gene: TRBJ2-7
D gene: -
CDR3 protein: CASSRRSTYEQYF
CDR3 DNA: TGCGCCAGCAGCAGACGGAGTACCTACGAGCAGTACTTC

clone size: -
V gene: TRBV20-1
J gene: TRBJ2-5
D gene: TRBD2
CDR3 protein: CSASSGLAGGVEETQYF
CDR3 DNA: TGCAGTGCTAGTAGCGGACTAGCGGGAGGCGTAGAGGAGACCCAGTACTTC

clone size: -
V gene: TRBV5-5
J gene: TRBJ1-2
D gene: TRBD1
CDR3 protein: CASNTGTAYGYTF
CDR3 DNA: TGTGCCAGCAACACAGGGACAGCATATGGCTACACCTTC

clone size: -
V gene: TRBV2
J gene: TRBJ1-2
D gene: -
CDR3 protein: CASSPFRASGYTF
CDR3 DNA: TGTGCCAGCAGCCCGTTTAGGGCGAGTGGCTACACCTTC

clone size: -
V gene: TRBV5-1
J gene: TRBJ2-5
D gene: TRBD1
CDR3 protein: CASSRGTGGRWETQYF
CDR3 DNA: TGCGCCAGCAGCCGGGGGACAGGGGGCCGATGGGAGACCCAGTACTTC

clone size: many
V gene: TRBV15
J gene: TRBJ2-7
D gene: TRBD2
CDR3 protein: CATSSNRLAGDEQYF
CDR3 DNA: TGTGCCACCAGCAGTAACAGACTAGCGGGAGACGAGCAGTACTTC

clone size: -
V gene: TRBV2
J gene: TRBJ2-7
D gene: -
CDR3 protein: CVSSVGYEQYF
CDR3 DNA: TGTGTCAGCAGTGTCGGGTACGAGCAGTACTTC

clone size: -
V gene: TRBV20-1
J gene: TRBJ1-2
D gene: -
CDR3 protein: CSAREGWTYGYTF
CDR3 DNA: TGCAGTGCTAGAGAGGGGTGGACCTATGGCTACACCTTC

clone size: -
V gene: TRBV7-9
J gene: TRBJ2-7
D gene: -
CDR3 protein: CASSLFGDEQYF
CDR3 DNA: TGTGCCAGCAGCTTGTTTGGAGACGAGCAGTACTTC

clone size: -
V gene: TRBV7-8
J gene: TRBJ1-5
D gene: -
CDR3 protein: CASSWTERQAGLNQPQHF
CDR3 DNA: TGTGCCAGCAGCTGGACAGAACGGCAGGCAGGGCTAAATCAGCCCCAGCATTTT

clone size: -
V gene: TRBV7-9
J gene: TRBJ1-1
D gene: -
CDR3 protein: CASSLLASGTEAFF
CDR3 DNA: TGTGCCAGCAGCCTACTCGCTTCGGGCACTGAAGCTTTCTTT

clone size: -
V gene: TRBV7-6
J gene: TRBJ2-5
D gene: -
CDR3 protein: CASSSRPWRMETQYF
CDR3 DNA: TGTGCCAGCAGCTCCCGTCCGTGGCGGATGGAGACCCAGTACTTC

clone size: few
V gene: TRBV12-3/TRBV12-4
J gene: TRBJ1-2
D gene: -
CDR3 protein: CASSLAGLNGYTF
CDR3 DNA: TGTGCCAGCAGTTTAGCAGGTCTAAATGGCTACACCTTC

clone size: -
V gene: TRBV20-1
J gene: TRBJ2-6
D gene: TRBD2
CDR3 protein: CSARAGGSISGANVLTF
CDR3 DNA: TGCAGTGCTAGGGCGGGGGGCTCTATCTCTGGGGCCAACGTCCTGACTTTC

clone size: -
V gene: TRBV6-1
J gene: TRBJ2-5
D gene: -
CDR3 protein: CASRNVETQYF
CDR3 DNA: TGTGCCAGCAGGAATGTGGAGACCCAGTACTTC

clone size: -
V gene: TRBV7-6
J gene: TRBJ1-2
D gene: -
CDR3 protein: CASTSSPLARLNYGYTF
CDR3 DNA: TGTGCCAGCACCTCGTCACCCCTGGCCAGATTAAACTATGGCTACACCTTC

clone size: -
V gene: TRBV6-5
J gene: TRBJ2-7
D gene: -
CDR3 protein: CASTAVSSYEQYF
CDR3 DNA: TGTGCCAGCACCGCGGTTAGCTCCTACGAGCAGTACTTC

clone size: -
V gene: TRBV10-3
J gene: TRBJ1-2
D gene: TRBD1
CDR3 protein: CALHTGEVRDGYTF
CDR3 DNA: TGTGCCCTTCATACAGGGGAGGTGCGAGATGGCTACACCTTC

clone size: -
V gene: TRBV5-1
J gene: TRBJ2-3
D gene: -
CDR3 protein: CASSLGLTDTQYF
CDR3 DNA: TGCGCCAGCAGCCTAGGACTGACAGATACGCAGTATTTT

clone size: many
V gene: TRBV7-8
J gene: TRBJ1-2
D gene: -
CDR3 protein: CASSLGIRYGYTF
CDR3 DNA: TGTGCCAGCAGCTTAGGGATTCGGTATGGCTACACCTTC

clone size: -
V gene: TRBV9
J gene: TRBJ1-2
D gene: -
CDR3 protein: CASSRLGGYTF
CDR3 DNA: TGTGCCAGCTCGCGACTCGGGGGCTACACCTTC

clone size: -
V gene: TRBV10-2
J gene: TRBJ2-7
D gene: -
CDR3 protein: CASSEIGSLHSYEQYF
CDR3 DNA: TGCGCCAGCAGTGAAATAGGGTCCCTGCACTCCTACGAGCAGTACTTC

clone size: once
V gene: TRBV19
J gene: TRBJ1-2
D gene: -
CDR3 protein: CASSIGTRYGYTF
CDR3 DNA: TGTGCCAGTAGTATAGGGACACGCTATGGCTACACCTTC

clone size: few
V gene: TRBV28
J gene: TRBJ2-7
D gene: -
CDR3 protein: CASSPRNEQYF
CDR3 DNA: TGTGCCAGCAGTCCACGTAACGAGCAGTACTTC

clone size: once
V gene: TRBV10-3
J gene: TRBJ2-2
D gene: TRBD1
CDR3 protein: CASSYRDRANGELFF
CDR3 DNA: TGTGCCAGCAGTTACCGGGACAGGGCCAACGGGGAGCTGTTTTTT

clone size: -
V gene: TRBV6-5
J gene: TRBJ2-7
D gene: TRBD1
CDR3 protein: CASSFTSSTGSNEQYF
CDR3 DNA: TGTGCCAGCAGCTTTACCTCGTCGACAGGGAGTAACGAGCAGTACTTC

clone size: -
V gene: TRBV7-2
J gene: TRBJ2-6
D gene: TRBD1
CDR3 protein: CASYRGTGANVLTF
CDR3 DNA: TGTGCCAGTTACAGGGGGACTGGGGCCAACGTCCTGACTTTC

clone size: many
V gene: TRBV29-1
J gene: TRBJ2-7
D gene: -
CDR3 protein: CSVVPPQGTYEQYF
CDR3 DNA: TGCAGCGTTGTACCCCCGCAGGGGACCTACGAGCAGTACTTC

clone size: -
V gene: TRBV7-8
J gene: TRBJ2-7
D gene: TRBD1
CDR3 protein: CASSLEYGTGPGEQYF
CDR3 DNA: TGTGCCAGCAGCTTAGAGTATGGGACAGGGCCGGGAGAGCAGTACTTC

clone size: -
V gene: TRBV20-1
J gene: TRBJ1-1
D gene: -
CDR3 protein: CSAGRQKNTEAFF
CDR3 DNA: TGCAGTGCTGGCCGACAGAAGAACACTGAAGCTTTCTTT

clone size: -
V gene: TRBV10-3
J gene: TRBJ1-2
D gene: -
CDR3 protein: CAISESFPGTLNQGSNGYTF
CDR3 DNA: TGTGCCATCAGTGAGTCGTTCCCGGGGACTTTAAACCAGGGGTCCAATGGCTACACCTTC

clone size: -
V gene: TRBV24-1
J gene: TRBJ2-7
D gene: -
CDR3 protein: CATAPNGYSYEQYF
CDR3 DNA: TGTGCCACCGCCCCGAACGGTTACTCCTACGAGCAGTACTTC

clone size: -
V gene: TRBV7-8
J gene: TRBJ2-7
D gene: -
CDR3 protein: CVSLGGTYEQYF
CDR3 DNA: TGTGTCAGCCTCGGCGGAACCTACGAGCAGTACTTC

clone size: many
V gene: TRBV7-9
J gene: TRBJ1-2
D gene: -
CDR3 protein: CASIKAPESGGYTF
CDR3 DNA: TGTGCCAGCATCAAAGCCCCAGAGAGCGGTGGCTACACCTTC

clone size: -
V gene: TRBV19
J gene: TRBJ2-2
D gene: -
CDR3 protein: CASGGRGATTGELFF
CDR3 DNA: TGTGCCAGCGGAGGCAGGGGTGCGACCACCGGGGAGCTGTTTTTT

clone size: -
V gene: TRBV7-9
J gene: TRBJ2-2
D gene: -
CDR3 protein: CASSLVAGTGELFF
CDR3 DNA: TGTGCCAGCAGCTTAGTGGCAGGGACCGGGGAGCTGTTTTTT

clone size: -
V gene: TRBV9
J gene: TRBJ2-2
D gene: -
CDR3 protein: CASSVVGRGTGELFF
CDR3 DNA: TGTGCCAGCAGCGTAGTCGGCAGGGGAACCGGGGAGCTGTTTTTT

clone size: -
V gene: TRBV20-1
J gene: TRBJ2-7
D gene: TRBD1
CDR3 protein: CSARKRQGSYEQYF
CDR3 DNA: TGCAGTGCTAGGAAAAGACAGGGTTCCTACGAGCAGTACTTC

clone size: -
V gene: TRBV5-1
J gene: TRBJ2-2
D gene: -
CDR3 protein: CASSLGRLNTGELFF
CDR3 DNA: TGCGCCAGCAGCTTGGGGAGGCTAAACACCGGGGAGCTGTTTTTT

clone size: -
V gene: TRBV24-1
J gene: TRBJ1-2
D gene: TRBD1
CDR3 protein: CATSEYRGGSYGYTF
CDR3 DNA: TGTGCCACCAGTGAATACAGGGGAGGTAGCTATGGCTACACCTTC

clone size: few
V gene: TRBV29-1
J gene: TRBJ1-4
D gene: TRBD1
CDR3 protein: CSAGTGYEKLFF
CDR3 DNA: TGCAGCGCCGGGACAGGGTATGAAAAACTGTTTTTT

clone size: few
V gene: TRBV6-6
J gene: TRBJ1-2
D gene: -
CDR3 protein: CASSPNTVGRPYGYTF
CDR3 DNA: TGTGCCAGCAGCCCCAACACCGTCGGACGACCTTATGGCTACACCTTC

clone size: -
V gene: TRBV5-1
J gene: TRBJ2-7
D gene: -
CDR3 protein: CASSTRLVSYEQYF
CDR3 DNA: TGTGCCAGCAGCACCAGACTAGTTTCCTACGAGCAGTACTTC

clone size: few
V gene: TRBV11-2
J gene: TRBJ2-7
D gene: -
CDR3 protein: CASRAGGADEQYF
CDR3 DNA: TGTGCCAGCAGGGCAGGGGGGGCGGACGAGCAGTACTTC